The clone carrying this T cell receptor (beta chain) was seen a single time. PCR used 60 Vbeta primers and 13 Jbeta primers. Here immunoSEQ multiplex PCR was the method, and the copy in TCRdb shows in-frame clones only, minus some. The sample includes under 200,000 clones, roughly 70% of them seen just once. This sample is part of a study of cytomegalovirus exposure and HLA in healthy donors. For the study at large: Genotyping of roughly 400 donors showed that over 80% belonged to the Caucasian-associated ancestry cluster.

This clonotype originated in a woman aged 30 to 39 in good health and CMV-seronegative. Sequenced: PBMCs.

The CDR3 bases are TGTGCCAGTAGGCCGGGGGGGATCGGGAATCAGCCCCAGCATTTT. Its translation is CASRPGGIGNQPQHF. The rearrangement joins TRBV19 to TRBJ1-5; a possible D gene is TRBD1 (5 bases). Germline V gene lookup returns CDR1 LNHDA and CDR2 SQIVND (reference sequence). Trimming took off 6 bases at V and 4 bases at J, with 16 bases between the two ends. The CDR3 consists of 15 residues.